The following is a T cell receptor (beta chain) sequence with its context. Its target is not known. This record belongs to a study of response to subunit inactivated influenza vaccine. Findings and limits, study-wide: Each seasonal influenza vaccination recruits few new T cells, the authors suggested.

This CDR3 is 13 amino acids long. The V gene lost 8 bases and the J gene lost 4 bases, with 13 bases spanning the gap. Germline V lookup: CDR1 SGHTA, CDR2 FQGTGA. TCRdb recomputed calls from the RT-PCR reads with MiXCR, one row per CDR3 protein. The repertoire holds around 570,000 distinct CDR3 sequences, with 11% as singletons. These sequences were also reported in another study, on T cells expressing NK-cell markers. As that report states: 5'RACE template switching with UMIs produced the TCR beta cDNA. Cells sorted as CD3+CD56+NKG2C+, CD3+CD56+NKG2C- and CD3+CD56-NKG2C+ T cells supplied the TCR beta repertoires. In the group of eight sequenced donors, seven were HCMV-seropositive and one was seronegative. Whether expanded NKG2C+ T cell clones were HCMV specific stayed uncertain.

The receptor was isolated from a man aged 45-65 years who received an inactivated influenza vaccine. This chain connects TRBV7-3 to TRBJ2-3; possibly TRBD2 for D (5 bases). The source was PBMCs from blood, collected on the day of vaccination. Here the CDR3 reads CASSLTSSDTQYF. The DNA for the CDR3 is TGTGCCAGCTCCCTAACTAGTTCAGATACGCAGTATTTT.